The 5 T cell receptor beta chains given below trace back to one sample, sequenced in a study of cytomegalovirus exposure and HLA in healthy donors (TCRdb year 2017). The library was prepared using the immunoSEQ multiplex PCR assay. The multiplex PCR relied on a mix of 60 forward primers for TCR Vbeta segments and 13 reverse primers for TCR Jbeta segments. Here the immuneACCESS table is served through TCRdb, limited to in-frame sequences with V and J called. Missing clones are a known gap in these copies; in checked studies unresolved V genes cover under half, and the rest lacks a known reason. The sample table lists 100,000 or so clones, around 80% of them with a count of one. About 1.2% of the sample belongs to the ten largest clones. Sequencing used PBMCs. These receptor sequences come from a young woman in good health and CMV-seronegative.

The rearrangement uses TRBV6-5 and TRBJ2-1, with D perhaps TRBD2 (6 bases). Germline CDR1 MNHEY, CDR2 SVGAGI. V lost 5 bases to trimming and J lost 3 bases, with 11 bases between them. The CDR3 has 14 amino acids. CDR3 region: CASSPNGGYNEQFF. As DNA, the CDR3 is TGTGCCAGCAGTCCTAACGGGGGCTACAATGAGCAGTTCTTC.

Concerning this clone itself: A junction boundary mismatches the germline segment, possibly from a read error. The chain joins TRBV5-6 to TRBJ2-5; D might be TRBD2 (5 bases). The CDR3 is 16 amino acids. CDR1 and CDR2 from the germline V gene are SGHDT and YYEEEE. CDR3 protein: CASSLAPSRLQETRYF. The CDR3 bases are TGTGCCAGCAGCTTAGCGCCAAGCCGACTACAAGAGACCCGGTACTTC.

V is TRBV4-1 and J is TRBJ2-7, with TRBD2 matching over 8 bases. The junction had 4 bases not matched to a gene; V was cut back by 3 bases and J by 6 bases. Per the germline V gene, CDR1 is MGHRA and CDR2 is YSYEKL. This CDR3 is 13 amino acids long. The CDR3 protein is CASSHSGGREQYF. DNA for the CDR3: TGCGCCAGCAGCCACTCGGGGGGGCGCGAGCAGTACTTC.

The chain joins TRBV11-2 to TRBJ1-1, with D perhaps TRBD1 (5 bases). The V gene's germline CDR1 is SGHAT and CDR2 FQNNGV. The length of the CDR3 is 13 residues. Trimming shortened V by 3 bases and J by 1 base, and 6 bases separated the two germline ends. CDR3 protein: CASSFRGNTEAFF. Written as DNA, the CDR3 is TGTGCCAGCAGCTTTAGGGGGAACACTGAAGCTTTCTTT. The complete variable domain, with remaining parts taken from reference TRBV11-2 and TRBJ1-1, reads EAGVAQSPRYKIIEKRQSVAFWCNPISGHATLYWYQQILGQGPKLLIQFQNNGVVDDSQLPKDRFSAERLKGVDSTLKIQPAKLEDSAVYLCASSFRGNTEAFFGQGTRLTVV.

J is TRBJ2-6 and V is TRBV7-8, with 7 positions matching TRBD1. Germline V gene data show CDR1 as SGHVS and CDR2 as FQNEAQ. This CDR3 spans 17 amino acids. Trimming took 3 bases from V and 4 from J; bases not matched to a gene: 9. Here the CDR3 DNA reads TGTGCCAGCAGCTTCGAAGGGGGCGCGAGCGGGGCCAACGTCCTGACTTTC. Its translation: CASSFEGGASGANVLTF.